The clone carrying this T cell receptor beta chain was seen at least ten times. Its antigen is still unknown. The data are from a study of T cells in Graves' hyperthyroidism and ophthalmopathy. The CDR3 loop spans 15 amino acids. V lost 0 bases to trimming and J lost 3 bases, with 8 bases between them. Germline V gives CDR1 MNHEY, CDR2 SVGAGI. RNA transcripts gave rise to amplified TCR beta CDR3 regions. The HTBI primer set served for first-round RT-PCR of the TCR CDR3. TCRdb fed the multiplex PCR reads into MiXCR, producing one record per CDR3 protein. The data contain roughly 520,000 distinct CDR3 sequences, around a quarter of them seen just once; the ten biggest clones take up about 11%. Study-wide results and caveats: Researchers report that a 13 V-J model separated ophthalmopathy from stable hyperthyroidism.

Sequences were obtained from blood. V is TRBV6-5 and J is TRBJ2-2; D not resolved. This sequence originates from a woman aged 25 to 39 with Graves' ophthalmopathy. The CDR3 sequence: CASSYSRDHTGELFF. The CDR3 DNA reads as TGTGCCAGCAGTTACTCAAGGGATCACACCGGGGAGCTGTTTTTT.